This TCR beta chain stems from a study of beta chain features in type 1 diabetes. This clone was recorded a few times. The antigen is undetermined. The whole isolated RNA underwent reverse transcription, so sequencing captured expressed TCRB transcripts. Repertoires were generated with immunoSEQ multiplex PCR, while TCRdb's copy carries only in-frame clones and drops some. Among 150,000 to 200,000 clones listed, around 7.8% were seen once. Whole-study results and caveats: All four CD4+ subsets of Type 1 diabetes patients contained TCRB CDR3s that were moderately but significantly shorter. The naive, central memory and Treg TCRB repertoires of patients appeared to be more similar to one another than those of healthy donors.

Germline loops: CDR1 SGHRS, CDR2 YFSETQ. The CDR3 loop spans 16 amino acids. V shed 3 bases and J 7 bases; nucleotides not matched to a gene: 9. The chain recombines TRBV5-1 with TRBJ2-2, with 10 positions matching TRBD2. The sample taken for sequencing was central memory CD4+ T cells from blood. The receptor was derived from a woman in her thirties or forties with type 1 diabetes. Here the CDR3 reads CASSSAGTSAVGELFF. The CDR3 DNA reads as TGCGCCAGCAGCTCAGCCGGGACTAGCGCTGTCGGGGAGCTGTTTTTT.